Listed here is a single TCR beta chain. This entry is derived from a study of blood T cell repertoires in COVID-19. Study summary: T cells, B-cell-depleted T cells, or PBMCs provided the cDNA or gDNA that served as material.

The CDR3 consists of 14 residues. Trimming took 4 bases from V and 3 from J; bases not matched to a gene: 4. Germline assignment: CDR1 LGHNA and CDR2 YNFKEQ. Sequencing was performed with immunoSEQ multiplex PCR; in TCRdb, only in-frame clones are kept and a portion is missing. The table shows around 370,000 clones, with 88% occurring only once. The receptor comes from a young woman who had recovered from COVID-19. The V and J genes are TRBV4-2 and TRBJ1-2, with 8 positions matching TRBD1. The sample was PBMCs or T cells enriched from blood (not recorded which). The CDR3 is CASSPPGQDYGYTF. CDR3 nucleotides: TGTGCCAGCAGCCCCCCGGGACAGGACTATGGCTACACCTTC.